This TCR beta chain was profiled in a study of cytomegalovirus exposure and HLA in healthy donors (dated by TCRdb to between 2016 and 2019). Study-level background: An earlier analysis of several hundred of the donors reported more than 250 Gb of sequence data and roughly 110 million unique TCR beta sequences from roughly 200 million T cells. The number of typed donors differed by locus: roughly 629-640 for A, B, C, DRB1 and DQB1; roughly 510 for DQA1; some 610 for DPA1; and roughly 470 for DPB1. Using immunosequencing, the study profiled T cell repertoires from fewer than 850 subjects and related those repertoires to cytomegalovirus serostatus. Approximately 330 gigabases of sequencing data and approximately 91 million unique TCR sequences made up an early release that covered 500 to 650 HLA-typed donors. Across about 370 genotyped donors of the cohort, an average of approximately 220,000 unique TCR beta nucleotide sequences per donor were sequenced, and roughly a sixth of those sequences were non-productive. An earlier analysis of 500 to 650 of the donors applied high-throughput TCR beta sequencing to assess whether each TCR beta V gene segment acted as functional or pseudogenic. In the later analysis, no new phenotypic data were used to find candidate immune exposures; instead, reliance was placed on TCR beta sequences and their occurrence across donors. Of the roughly 400 genotyped donors, approximately 82% fell in the genetic ancestry cluster associated with self-reported Caucasian donors. Class I and class II HLA loci were covered by the typing at four-digit resolution. The aim of the study was to test whether cataloging public T cell receptors could identify signatures of past pathogen exposure. Because of strong linkage in the cohort, five DR-DQ haplotypes were treated as single units for association and clustering. Every discovery cohort repertoire had been produced on one sequencing platform. A separate validation cohort of roughly 120 different subjects was used in addition to the roughly 700-subject first cohort. A later analysis re-analyzed previously published TCR beta repertoires from about 730 donors and added high-resolution HLA genotyping to study TCR occurrence patterns. Alongside the repertoire data, information on donor age, sex, ethnicity and CMV serostatus was compiled. In a later genetic analysis, genome-wide SNP genotypes for about 55% of the roughly 700 donors were used, and that subset was treated as a discovery cohort. The study combined high-throughput TCR immunosequencing, statistical association of individual TCRs with disease status, and machine learning to predict cytomegalovirus infection status. Results and caveats for the whole study, not just this receptor: The study listed 150 to 200 TCR beta chains as associated with cytomegalovirus. A cluster of highly shared sequence variants was judged likely to represent a technical artifact of the sequencing pipeline. Because HLA typing was missing for some donors at each locus, association tests included only the typed subset. In a later analysis, the rate of TCR association differed among HLA loci, with DRB1 alleles having the most associated TCRs and HLA-C alleles having the fewest. Because counts were too low, seventeen rarely observed V segments, including chromosome 9 orphons, were excluded from the earlier analysis of fewer than 650 of the donors. The classifier was reported to diagnose cytomegalovirus status with high specificity and sensitivity in both the original and validation cohorts. Sequencing depth was assumed to be roughly uniform across donors in the presence/absence analyses, though that assumption may not hold. Several of the top co-occurrence clusters appeared to be linked to parvovirus B19, influenza, CMV and Epstein-Barr virus, according to a later analysis. According to the authors, the approach could potentially be generalized to other disease states and immunological phenotypes. Strong co-occurrence of HLA alleles, especially DR and DQ, made assigning TCR associations to individual alleles difficult. Compared with the approximately 670-donor mean, donors in an Asian-associated ancestry cluster had fewer N-insertions in productive TCRs, according to a later genetic analysis. This cohort had only TCR beta chains sequenced, and the lack of alpha or paired-chain data limited which features could be detected. CMV serostatus was the only immune exposure information available for the cohort. In a later analysis, HLA-associated TCR beta chains were found to be more clonally expanded and to have lower generation probabilities than equally common non-associated chains. A later analysis associated 16,951 TCR beta sequences with specific HLA alleles at a false discovery rate of 0.05. In an earlier analysis of 587 of the donors, most TCR beta V segments appeared in productive rearrangements about 87% or about 30% of the time, broadly matching IMGT annotations. Because the 87-base-pair reads could not distinguish some IMGT-functional V segments, including TRBV6-2 and TRBV6-3, those segments were excluded. While some public TCRs were present in many individuals, most TCR sequences turned up only very rarely across donors. Linkage disequilibrium might explain the correlated functional status among segregating V segments, but an unknown experimental factor could not be ruled out. A few of the identified cytomegalovirus-associated TCR beta chains were confirmed in vitro to be specific for cytomegalovirus antigens. A further reported finding was that TCR beta sequences accurately predicted the HLA-A and HLA-B alleles for most subjects in the first cohort. A later analysis found that most CMV-associated TCR beta chains appeared HLA-restricted, with HLA associations seemingly driven largely by CMV exposure. An association between a missense DCLRE1C variant and V-gene and J-gene trimming of TCR beta chains was found in a later genetic analysis and replicated in an independent cohort.

The CDR3 runs 13 amino acids, cysteine and phenylalanine included. Here the CDR3 DNA is all that survives: 39 bases in frame from base 1. The V and J ends are trimmed by 6 bases and 4 bases, leaving 9 bases between them. Sequences SNHLY (CDR1) and FYNNEI (CDR2) are obtained from the germline V gene. Comments on this clone: Its antigen is currently not known. The record has no base qualities; no much larger clone is one base away. This specimen includes other DNA sequences encoding the same CDR3.

The cohort consisted of 600 to 750 healthy bone marrow donors. Cohort members were all nominally healthy when sampled, although unrecorded immune exposures were likely present. The donor was CMV seropositive and was included in the group of 250 to 350 seropositive cohort members. Every donor gave a peripheral blood sample, and the peripheral blood mononuclear cells from that sample were used for TCR beta sequencing. Genomic DNA was extracted from the blood cell samples with the Qiagen DNeasy Blood Extraction Kit. Libraries came from the immunoSEQ multiplex PCR assay. For the multiplex PCR, a mixture combining 60 forward primers for TCR Vbeta segments and 13 reverse primers for TCR Jbeta segments was used. A multiplex PCR assay on genomic DNA amplified the CDR3 region of rearranged TCR beta genes. Amplified TCR beta libraries were sequenced as 87-base-pair reads on the Illumina HiSeq System. On the authors' methods: Across the 670 or so repertoires, a later analysis counted approximately 75 million unique TCR beta chains, approximately 12 million of which were shared by at least two donors. To remove PCR and sequencing errors, raw reads were error-corrected and collapsed into unique sequences using a nearest-neighbor algorithm that merged closely related sequences. To assign V, D and J gene segments, CDR3 sequences were aligned to IMGT reference sequences. For a sequence to be retained, a match of at least six nucleotides was required to both a V gene segment and a J gene segment. A rearrangement counted as productive if the CDR3 had no stop codons and remained in frame with V and J, and every other rearrangement counted as non-productive. CDR3 was defined by IMGT convention, running from the second conserved V-encoded cysteine to the conserved J-encoded phenylalanine. The earlier analysis of about 610 of the donors excluded any sequence lacking an unambiguous match to a single V gene segment. An earlier analysis of 587 of the donors called V segments functional above 56.7% productive rearrangements and segregating when the between-donor standard deviation exceeded 5%. A statistical classification framework was built to diagnose cytomegalovirus status from the catalog of TCR beta chain sequences. A later analysis assigned V and J genes by comparing TCR nucleotide sequences with IMGT/GENE-DB human TR gene sequences. Using the TCRdist pipeline, a later analysis assigned CDR3 sequences along with most-parsimonious VDJ recombination scenarios. In a later analysis, each TCR beta chain was defined by its CDR3 amino acid sequence together with its V-gene family, and reads lacking a unique V-gene family were excluded. To address suspected cross-contamination and a sequencing artifact, a later analysis removed a few hundred highly shared, low-generation-probability nucleotide sequences. In a later analysis, a clonal expansion index for each public chain was calculated from normalized within-repertoire ranks of inferred template counts. Generation probabilities in a later analysis came from a VDJ recombination model fitted to out-of-frame rearrangements, and those results were checked against IGoR. Hypergeometric tests were used in a later analysis to score TCR-TCR, TCR-HLA and TCR-CMV co-occurrence, with a repertoire-size bias correction applied to the TCR pairs. To estimate false discovery rates, a later analysis permuted the HLA or CMV assignments 20 times. In a later analysis, co-occurring TCRs were grouped using DBSCAN, and TCRdist sequence similarity was added for clustering within HLA-allele-positive subsets. For co-occurrence clustering, repertoires with fewer than 30,000 or more than 120,000 public chains were excluded, along with roughly five repertoires with anomalous nucleotide sharing. This immuneACCESS table, as held by TCRdb, lists in-frame sequences with V and J called but not all clones. Of the missing ones, under half trace to an unresolved V gene in checked studies; the others have no known cause. The V and J calls and clone size are taken from that table; D and trimming were inferred from the DNA. This sample comprises tens of thousands of clones, roughly 70% of them detected only once. The ten largest clones add up to roughly 21% of the sample.

The chain links TRBV2 with TRBJ2-2, with no reliable assignment of the D segment. Sequencing used PBMCs. The clonotype originates from a woman aged 55-70 years in good health and CMV-seropositive. The DNA sequence is TGTGCCAGCAGCGATCTAGGCACCGGGGAGCTGTTTTTT. This codes for CASSDLGTGELFF.